What follows are 27 T cell receptor beta chains derived from one specimen sequenced in a study of chemoradiotherapy in HPV16-positive cancers. Assay: immunoSEQ multiplex PCR; the TCRdb copy retains only in-frame clones and omits some. The table shows 20,000 to 25,000 clones, with around 86% occurring only once. The source material was blood, sampled from a patient who underwent chemoradiotherapy. The receptors derive from a human donor with HPV-associated anogenital cancer.

This chain joins TRBV2 and TRBJ2-3; D might be TRBD1 (5 bases). Germline V gene lookup returns CDR1 SNHLY and CDR2 FYNNEI. V was pared by 6 bases and J by 3 bases, with 16 bases between. This CDR3 region has 15 residues. CDR3 nucleotides: TGTGCCAGCAGGAGGTGGGCAGGGATTACAGATACGCAGTATTTT. Amino acid sequence: CASRRWAGITDTQYF. Together with reference TRBV2 and TRBJ2-3, the CDR3 gives the full variable domain: EPEVTQTPSHQVTQMGQEVILRCVPISNHLYFYWYRQILGQKVEFLVSFYNNEISEKSEIFDDQFSVERPDGSNFTLKIRSTKLEDSAMYFCASRRWAGITDTQYFGPGTRLTVL.

The CDR3 nucleotides are TGTGCCAGTAGAGACAGGGGGGCGACTGAAGCTTTCTTT. Its translation: CASRDRGATEAFF. V is TRBV19 and J is TRBJ1-1; 9 bases agree with TRBD1. Germline V gene lookup returns CDR1 LNHDA and CDR2 SQIVND (reference sequence). There are 13 residues in the CDR3. V was clipped by 6 bases and J by 5 bases; unmatched bases: 4.

The rearrangement joins TRBV6-4 to TRBJ1-5; 9 nucleotides match TRBD1. The ends lost 8 bases at V and 5 bases at J; junction bases unmatched: 10. In germline, CDR1 is MRHNA, CDR2 SNTAGT. There are 15 residues in the CDR3. CDR3 sequence reads: CASHRDRVDDQPQHF. In DNA, the CDR3 is TGTGCCAGCCACCGGGACAGGGTGGACGATCAGCCCCAGCATTTT.

The chain carries TRBV11-2 and TRBJ2-1, with 12 bases fitting TRBD2. Germline values: CDR1 SGHAT, CDR2 FQNNGV. The CDR3 consists of 15 residues. The trim removed 1 base at V and 9 bases at J, leaving 4 bases unmatched. The CDR3 DNA follows: TGTGCCAGCAGCTTAGCGCTAGCGGGAGGGCCTGAGCAGTTCTTC. Translation gives CASSLALAGGPEQFF.

This clone appeared a few times. The chain carries TRBV30 and TRBJ1-1; possibly TRBD1 for D (5 bases). Germline V gene data show CDR1 as GTSNPN and CDR2 as SVGIG (reference sequence). Between the trimmed V and J ends, which lost 0 bases and 1 base, there was a span of 6 bases. The CDR3 totals 13 residues. CDR3 sequence (DNA): TGTGCCTGGAGTGTCGGACAGAACACTGAAGCTTTCTTT. Translating gives CAWSVGQNTEAFF.

This chain connects TRBV19 to TRBJ1-1; D call uncertain. Germline lookup yields CDR1 LNHDA and CDR2 SQIVND (reference sequence). V lost 7 bases and J 1 base, leaving 13 bases between the germline ends. The CDR3 spans 14 residues. The CDR3 loop reads CASIRTGENTEAFF. CDR3 nucleotide sequence: TGTGCCAGTATTCGGACCGGGGAGAACACTGAAGCTTTCTTT.

A single count supports this clone. The rearrangement uses TRBV7-2 and TRBJ2-1, with a weak D call TRBD2 (5 bases). CDR3 length: 12 amino acids. V was pared by 4 bases and J by 9 bases, with 10 bases between. The germline CDR1 and CDR2 sequences are SGHTA and FQGNSA. CDR3 in DNA: TGTGCCAGCAGCTCGTCTAGCATTGAGCAGTTCTTC. It is translated as CASSSSSIEQFF.

This chain links TRBV27 with TRBJ2-2; D may be TRBD1 (6 bases). This CDR3 region has 14 residues. Trimming took off 5 bases at V and 6 bases at J, with 13 bases between the two ends. Germline CDR1 is MNHEY and CDR2 is SMNVEV (reference sequence). The CDR3 sequence: CASSLHRQAGELFF. CDR3 DNA: TGTGCCAGCAGTCTTCATAGACAGGCCGGGGAGCTGTTTTTT.

The chain is built from TRBV5-1 and TRBJ2-2; TRBD2 matches 13 bases. The germline gives CDR1 SGHRS, CDR2 YFSETQ. The CDR3 length is 18 residues. The ends lost 6 bases at V and 5 bases at J; junction bases unmatched: 13. CDR3: CASTTGGGLAGDTGELFF. CDR3 bases: TGCGCCAGCACCACGGGGGGAGGACTAGCGGGAGATACCGGGGAGCTGTTTTTT.

This chain links TRBV11-2 with TRBJ2-7, with 9 positions matching TRBD1. Germline trimming cut 5 bases from V and 4 bases from J; bases unmatched to any gene: 6. CDR3 size: 14 residues. Germline V gene lookup returns CDR1 SGHAT and CDR2 FQNNGV. CDR3 in DNA: TGTGCCAGCAGCCCCCTGACAGGGGGATACGAGCAGTACTTC. The encoded protein is CASSPLTGGYEQYF.

This clone is a singleton in its sample. The chain is built from TRBV7-9 and TRBJ1-3; D remains ambiguous. The V end was cut by 1 base, the J end by 2 bases, with 12 bases between. Germline V gene data show CDR1 as SEHNR and CDR2 as FQNEAQ (reference sequence). This CDR3 spans 16 amino acids. CDR3 residues: CASSLEGGGTGNTIYF. DNA for the CDR3: TGTGCCAGCAGCTTAGAGGGAGGAGGAACTGGAAACACCATATATTTT.

The V gene is TRBV7-3, the J gene TRBJ2-1, with 7 nucleotides matching TRBD1. The V gene end was trimmed by 1 base and the J gene end by 9 bases; junction bases not matched to a gene: 9. Germline loops: CDR1 SGHTA, CDR2 FQGTGA. The CDR3 runs to 15 residues. The CDR3: CASSLRGGGYGEQFF. CDR3 DNA sequence: TGTGCCAGCAGCTTAAGAGGGGGCGGTTACGGTGAGCAGTTCTTC.

The chain carries TRBV10-1 and TRBJ1-1, with a tentative D call TRBD1 (6 bases). CDR3 length equals 15 residues. Germline V gene sequence: CDR1 WNHNN, CDR2 SYGVQD (reference sequence). Trimming removed 5 bases at V and 4 bases at J, with 17 bases between. CDR3 region: CASSFSTGQGTEAFF. CDR3 nucleotide sequence: TGCGCCAGCAGTTTTTCCACAGGGCAGGGCACTGAAGCTTTCTTT.

This clone was seen just once. This chain joins TRBV5-6 and TRBJ1-2, with 7 nucleotides matching TRBD1. J was trimmed by 1 base and V by 5 bases; bases with no gene match: 5. The CDR3 spans 14 residues. CDR1 is SGHDT and CDR2 is YYEEEE in the germline V gene. CDR3 DNA: TGTGCCAGCAGTTGGACAGGCATTAACTATGGCTACACCTTC. Encoded protein: CASSWTGINYGYTF.

The rearrangement joins TRBV5-5 to TRBJ2-7; D assignment may be TRBD1 or TRBD2 (5 bases each). The germline gives CDR1 SGHKS, CDR2 YYEKEE (reference sequence). The CDR3 consists of 15 residues. V was pared by 5 bases and J by 1 base, with 16 bases between. In DNA form, the CDR3 reads TGTGCCAGCAGTCATCGGGACGGAGAATCCTACGAGCAGTACTTC. Its translation: CASSHRDGESYEQYF. Variable domain in full (rest from reference TRBV5-5 and TRBJ2-7): DAGVTQSPTHLIKTRGQQVTLRCSPISGHKSVSWYQQVLGQGPQFIFQYYEKEERGRGNFPDRFSARQFPNYSSELNVNALLLGDSALYLCASSHRDGESYEQYFGPGTRLTVT.

V is TRBV5-4 and J is TRBJ2-3; 9 positions agree with TRBD1. CDR3 size: 16 residues. V was clipped by 4 bases and J by 0 bases; unmatched bases: 6. Germline CDR1 and CDR2: SGHNT and YYREEE (reference sequence). For the CDR3, the DNA is TGTGCCAGCAGCCCTGGACAGGGGTTAAGCACAGATACGCAGTATTTT. It encodes CASSPGQGLSTDTQYF.

V is TRBV5-1 and J is TRBJ1-6; the match to TRBD1 covers 8 bases. CDR1 and CDR2 from the germline V gene are SGHRS and YFSETQ. Germline trimming cut 4 bases from V and 5 bases from J; bases unmatched to any gene: 5. The CDR3 has 15 residues. The CDR3 DNA is TGCGCCAGCAGCCGGGACAGGCCAGATAATTCACCCCTCCACTTT. Protein product: CASSRDRPDNSPLHF.

The rearrangement links TRBV5-4 to TRBJ2-3; 8 bases agree with TRBD1. The CDR3 extends over 13 amino acids. V trimming: 5 bases; J trimming: 5 bases; junction bases outside the gene matches: 4. Germline V gene lookup returns CDR1 SGHNT and CDR2 YYREEE (reference sequence). CDR3 in amino acids: CASRPQGEDTQYF. CDR3 nucleotides: TGTGCCAGCAGACCACAGGGGGAAGATACGCAGTATTTT.

This clone was recorded only once. The chain combines TRBV10-3 with TRBJ2-6; D is unresolved. This CDR3 is 16 amino acids long. CDR1 and CDR2 from the germline V gene are ENHRY and SYGVKD. V was trimmed by 3 bases and J by 0 bases, leaving 9 bases between them. The CDR3 nucleotides read TGTGCCATCAGTGATCGGAGTCCCTCTGGGGCCAACGTCCTGACTTTC. Translated, it gives CAISDRSPSGANVLTF.

V usage is TRBV5-4 and J usage is TRBJ1-6; D might be TRBD1 (5 bases). This CDR3 has 16 amino acids. Trimming stripped 0 bases from V and 1 base from J, with 8 bases between. The germline gives CDR1 SGHNT, CDR2 YYREEE (reference sequence). The chain's CDR3 is CASSLEGESYNSPLHF. CDR3 sequence (DNA): TGTGCCAGCAGCTTGGAAGGGGAATCCTATAATTCACCCCTCCACTTT.

V usage is TRBV10-3 and J usage is TRBJ2-2; 7 nucleotides match TRBD1. The germline CDR1 and CDR2 sequences are ENHRY and SYGVKD. Losses at the gene ends were 6 bases for V and 2 bases for J; bases not matched to a gene: 6. This CDR3 has 15 residues. CDR3 sequence reads: CAISSTGANTGELFF. CDR3 nucleotide sequence: TGTGCCATCAGCTCCACAGGGGCCAACACCGGGGAGCTGTTTTTT.

This sequence joins TRBV11-2 and TRBJ1-1; D is undetermined. There are 12 residues in the CDR3. Germline V gene sequence: CDR1 SGHAT, CDR2 FQNNGV. The V gene lost 6 bases and the J gene lost 3 bases, with 8 bases spanning the gap. DNA of the CDR3: TGTGCCAGCAGAATTGGGGACACTGAAGCTTTCTTT. Protein: CASRIGDTEAFF. The full variable domain, completed using reference TRBV11-2 and TRBJ1-1, is EAGVAQSPRYKIIEKRQSVAFWCNPISGHATLYWYQQILGQGPKLLIQFQNNGVVDDSQLPKDRFSAERLKGVDSTLKIQPAKLEDSAVYLCASRIGDTEAFFGQGTRLTVV.

V is TRBV7-2 and J is TRBJ2-1; 8 nucleotides match TRBD2. Per germline, CDR1 SGHTA and CDR2 FQGNSA. This CDR3 is 16 amino acids long. J lost 9 bases, V lost 1 base, and 11 bases had no gene match. The CDR3 here is CASSLGPSGGDVEQFF. The CDR3 DNA is TGTGCCAGCAGCTTAGGCCCCTCGGGAGGGGATGTTGAGCAGTTCTTC.

The chain recombines TRBV5-6 with TRBJ1-3, with D possibly being TRBD1 (6 bases). The CDR3 covers 16 residues. From germline, CDR1 is SGHDT and CDR2 YYEEEE. The V and J ends lost 1 base and 3 bases respectively, with 14 bases between them. The CDR3 nucleotides are TGTGCCAGCAGCTTGATTCTACAGGGAGGTGGAAACACCATATATTTT. Amino acids: CASSLILQGGGNTIYF.

This chain joins TRBV6-5 and TRBJ1-1; a possible D gene is TRBD1 (5 bases). Trimming removed 5 bases from V and 4 bases from J, with 14 bases in between. The CDR3 sequence is 14 residues long. The V gene's germline CDR1 is MNHEY and CDR2 SVGAGI. CDR3 nucleotide sequence: TGTGCCAGCAGTCGACGTGCGGGGGGCACTGAAGCTTTCTTT. Residues: CASSRRAGGTEAFF.

The rearrangement uses TRBV7-6 and TRBJ2-3; 10 positions match TRBD2. Germline V gene data show CDR1 as SGHVS and CDR2 as FNYEAQ. The junction had 3 bases not matched to a gene; V was cut back by 5 bases and J by 1 base. The CDR3 covers 15 residues. The CDR3 DNA reads as TGTGCCAGCAGCCCAAGCGGGAGGGGCACAGATACGCAGTATTTT. As protein: CASSPSGRGTDTQYF.

The chain employs TRBV2 and TRBJ1-2, with TRBD1 matching 10 bases. The junction had 10 bases not matched to a gene; V was cut back by 10 bases and J by 8 bases. This CDR3 is 13 amino acids long. Germline V gene lookup returns CDR1 SNHLY and CDR2 FYNNEI. This CDR3 reads CATTRTGGTGYTF. The CDR3 DNA follows: TGTGCCACCACGAGGACAGGGGGAACCGGCTACACCTTC.